This TCR beta chain was captured by sequencing in a study of T cell responses to AZD1222 COVID-19 vaccine (dated by TCRdb to about 2021). Context from the whole study: A total of roughly 240 trial participants underwent TCR sequencing, of whom 200 to 220 received two doses of AZD1222 and some 26 received two doses of the MenACWY control vaccine. Trial participants were enrolled by age into 18-55, 56-69 and 70-plus year subgroups, with roughly 160, 29 and 62 TCR-sequenced participants respectively.

The CDR3 regions of human TCRbeta chains were analyzed by immunosequencing. Per the authors' processing: TCRs in the repertoires were matched against a reference library of SARS-CoV-2-specific TCRs that had been generated with the MIRA antigen-specificity platform. Breadth was defined as the fraction of unique TCRs that were SARS-CoV-2-associated. Depth was defined as the fraction of total T cells that were SARS-CoV-2-associated. Using the MIRA data, each spike-specific TCR was assigned both to the spike region to which the TCR was reactive and to a CD4 or CD8 class. Log10-transformed breadth and depth values were compared by one-way ANOVA with Sidak's multiple comparisons tests. TCRdb carries this immuneACCESS record with in-frame sequences only. Its versions omit some clonotypes, under half of them owing to an unresolved V gene in the studies checked, with the rest unexplained. V and J calls and clone size follow that table, whereas D and trimming were derived from the DNA. In this sample the table shows about 86,000 clones, approximately 90% of which occur a single time. Jointly, the top ten make up around 10% of the sample.

Reading from cysteine to phenylalanine, the CDR3 counts 15 amino acids. The entry retains the CDR3 DNA only, 45 bases that are in frame from base 1. V lost 8 bases and J lost 2 bases, and the count of bases not matched to a germline gene is 9. The germline V gene specifies SNHLY as CDR1 and FYNNEI as CDR2. What the time point label conveys for this sample: about 28 days (+/-7) after the second vaccine dose. AZD1222 recipients given second doses at about 4 weeks or at about 12 weeks were pooled, since spike-specific TCR depth and breadth were not found to differ between the two schedules. The vaccinee samples were drawn from two UK trials, COV001 and COV002, one of which was a single-blind randomized controlled phase 2/3 trial testing AZD1222 (ChAdOx1 nCoV-19) in healthy adults. Trial participant PBMC samples were collected at day 0 and day 28 after the second dose for TCRbeta chain sequencing. As to this clone: Its antigen remains unidentified. One base away there is no much larger clone; base qualities are not given.

The full study reports these points: A significant rise in spike-specific TCR breadth and depth was observed after two AZD1222 doses relative to day 0 and relative to MenACWY recipients. Because no day 14 peak-response samples were available, repertoires were characterized only after the peak T cell response. In the small 56-69-year group, the increase in depth fell short of significance, most likely because of low power. Participants were mostly white British, with more females than males. The authors suggested clonal diversity may have been underestimated. The whole spike protein was spanned by vaccine-associated CD4 TCRs, and dominant responses were seen in regions 160-218 and 743-854. Conclusions about previously exposed vaccinees are limited because only a handful of AZD1222 recipients were SARS-CoV-2 seropositive at baseline. Reportedly, almost half of the unique spike-specific TCRs recognized epitopes lying outside the regions that are mutated in the B.1.351 and B.1.1.7 variants.

The TCR originated in an adult who received the AZD1222 COVID-19 vaccine. This sequence uses TRBV2 and TRBJ2-7; 10 central bases correspond to TRBD1. Material: peripheral blood, obtained 28 days after the second AZD1222 dose. The nucleotide sequence reads as follows: TGTGCCAGCTGTCTTGTTGGGACAGGGGCCTACGAGCAGTACTTC. Its protein product is CASCLVGTGAYEQYF.